This paragraph reports one TCR beta chain. The DNA ends 3 residues before the CDR3 does, and the rest of the CDR3 is filled in from the germline J gene. These data come from a study of T cells in women clearing cervical HPV infection. Study at large: Donors had HPV16-related CIN3 or worse; 2 had invasive cancer. No precancer developed; the control's incident HPV16 infection cleared within 12 months.

The ends were cut back, 4 bases at V and 5 bases at J, with 10 bases in the middle. CDR3 length: 13 amino acids. CDR1 is SGHKS, CDR2 YYEKEE, per germline (reference sequence). Here immunoSEQ multiplex PCR was the method, and the copy in TCRdb shows in-frame clones only, minus some. The table for this sample gives approximately 30,000 clones. The sequenced sample consisted of blood buffy coat. This chain uses TRBV5-5 with TRBJ1-5; D is uncertain. This sequence originates from a woman between 18 and 70 years old with a cervical HPV16 infection that either progressed to CIN3+ or cleared (not recorded which). The CDR3 bases that were read are TGTGCCAGCAGCCCTGGAGGGTATCAGCCC. As protein: CASSPGGYQP. The whole CDR3 protein is CASSPGGYQPQHF.